The source of this T cell receptor (beta chain) is a study of CD8 T cells in ankylosing spondylitis. Libraries for TCR beta were made by quantitative 5'-RACE with molecular barcodes. TCRdb itself ran the 5' RACE reads through MiXCR, one entry per CDR3 protein. The repertoire has some 840,000 distinct CDR3 sequences, around 11% of them found once; the top ten carry approximately 0.46%. This clonotype was seen more than once but under ten times. Its antigen is unidentified. The germline V gene encodes CDR1 LGHNA and CDR2 YSLEER. With V trimmed by 2 bases and J by 6 bases, 9 bases remained unmatched. The CDR3 is 16 amino acids. Study-level points and caveats: Disease-associated clones were reportedly significantly overrepresented in matched ankylosing spondylitis synovial fluid. Within peripheral blood, clones linked to disease were CD8+ and relatively rare. One TCR beta motif, made up of 7 or 8 highly homologous variants, appeared characteristic of ankylosing spondylitis blood.

Material: blood, either unsorted or a sorted T cell fraction (not recorded which). The receptor comes from a male donor with ankylosing spondylitis. This chain connects TRBV4-3 to TRBJ2-7, with 11 nucleotides matching TRBD2. The CDR3 DNA reads TGCGCCAGCAGCCAACAACAACCAACTAGCGGGAGCGAGCAGTACTTC. It is translated as CASSQQQPTSGSEQYF.